The 15 T cell receptor beta chains reported below all come from one sample, sequenced in a study of T-cell memory formation after mild COVID-19. From the 5' RACE reads, TCRdb called clonotypes with MiXCR, one entry per CDR3 protein. Of 250,000 to 350,000 distinct CDR3 sequences listed, less than 20% are singletons. The sample comprised PBMCs or a T cell subset sorted from them (not recorded which). All receptors derive from a man younger than 30 who had mild COVID-19 (a few samples of this study predate the infection). Cell type and time point are not known.

The chain links TRBV25-1 to TRBJ1-1; D gene unclear. Trimming cost V 8 bases and J 0 bases, with 4 bases left between them. Germline V gene lookup returns CDR1 MGHDK and CDR2 SYGVNS. The CDR3 runs to 11 residues. The CDR3 sequence is CASQLNTEAFF. CDR3 sequence (DNA): TGTGCCAGCCAGTTGAACACTGAAGCTTTCTTT.

A few counts support this clonotype. The chain has TRBV9 and TRBJ1-4; no clear D. The V and J ends lost 0 bases and 8 bases respectively, with 11 bases between them. The CDR3 is 14 residues long. Germline V gene data show CDR1 as SGDLS and CDR2 as YYNGEE. The chain's CDR3 is CASSVEAGGEKLFF. For the CDR3, the DNA is TGTGCCAGCAGCGTAGAAGCGGGAGGAGAAAAACTGTTTTTT.

This clonotype was counted a few times. The chain employs TRBV5-1 and TRBJ2-7; 10 bases align to TRBD1. J gave up 5 bases and V 0 bases, and 5 bases lay outside the gene matches. This CDR3 has 15 amino acids. Germline V gene lookup returns CDR1 SGHRS and CDR2 YFSETQ. The chain's CDR3 is CASSLGGDRGHEQYF. The CDR3 DNA reads TGCGCCAGCAGCTTGGGTGGGGACAGGGGACACGAGCAGTACTTC.

The J gene is TRBJ2-3, the V gene TRBV7-9; 8 bases align to TRBD1. Trimming removed 4 bases from V and 6 bases from J; junction bases left unmatched: 12. The germline V gene has CDR1 SEHNR and CDR2 FQNEAQ (reference sequence). The CDR3 is 16 residues long. The CDR3: CASSYGQGLVWDTQYF. DNA of the CDR3: TGTGCCAGCAGCTATGGACAGGGACTGGTTTGGGATACGCAGTATTTT.

In regard to this clonotype: At one of its ends the junction is not consistent with the germline gene, which may arise from a read error. The chain recombines TRBV6-1 with TRBJ2-1; D is tentatively TRBD1 or TRBD2 (6 bases each). Germline-derived CDR1 and CDR2 are MNHNS and SASEGT. The CDR3 is made up of 14 amino acids. The CDR3: CAGRGISGAGKQFF. CDR3 DNA: TGTGCCGGCAGGGGTATTTCGGGGGCGGGGAAGCAGTTCTTC.

A few counts support this clonotype. The J gene is TRBJ1-5, the V gene TRBV20-1, with TRBD1 matching over 10 bases. V shed 0 bases and J 6 bases; nucleotides not matched to a gene: 2. The germline gives CDR1 DFQATT, CDR2 SNEGSKA (reference sequence). The CDR3 loop spans 14 amino acids. The CDR3 region is CSAREGTGAQPQHF. Written as DNA, the CDR3 is TGCAGTGCTAGAGAAGGGACAGGGGCTCAGCCCCAGCATTTT.

The CDR3 protein is CSARVGTGGNQPQHF. For the CDR3, the DNA is TGCAGTGCTAGAGTTGGGACAGGGGGAAATCAGCCCCAGCATTTT. The V gene is TRBV20-1, the J gene TRBJ1-5, with TRBD1 identical over 11 bases. The germline gives CDR1 DFQATT, CDR2 SNEGSKA (reference sequence). V shed 1 base and J 4 bases; nucleotides not matched to a gene: 3. CDR3 length: 15 residues.

The sample holds one count of this clonotype. The chain links TRBV9 to TRBJ1-5; D is ambiguous. This CDR3 region has 15 residues. CDR1 and CDR2 (germline): SGDLS, YYNGEE. The germline V and J ends were trimmed by 2 bases and 4 bases, with 13 bases remaining between them. The CDR3, as DNA: TGTGCCAGCAGCGTTGACGGACTCGGGAATCAGCCCCAGCATTTT. This codes for CASSVDGLGNQPQHF.

In its sample, this clonotype was seen a few times. The rearrangement uses TRBV30 and TRBJ2-3, with D uncertain. V was trimmed by 0 bases and J by 0 bases, leaving 10 bases between them. Germline-derived CDR1 and CDR2 are GTSNPN and SVGIG (reference sequence). The CDR3 runs to 15 residues. CDR3 in DNA: TGTGCCTGGAGTGTAACTTCTTATAGCACAGATACGCAGTATTTT. It codes for CAWSVTSYSTDTQYF.

The chain joins TRBV27 to TRBJ2-2; 11 bases are a match to TRBD1. Germline loops: CDR1 MNHEY, CDR2 SMNVEV (reference sequence). The CDR3 loop spans 15 amino acids. The V segment lost 7 bases and the J segment 5 bases; nucleotides outside the gene matches: 6. The CDR3 nucleotides read TGTGCCAGCACCGGTTGGGACAGGGGGACCGGGGAGCTGTTTTTT. Protein product: CASTGWDRGTGELFF.

This sequence joins TRBV6-5 and TRBJ2-1; D is uncertain. Trimming pared 6 bases from V and 14 bases from J, leaving 14 bases between. Germline-derived CDR1 and CDR2 are MNHEY and SVGAGI. The CDR3 has 11 amino acids. CDR3 in DNA: TGTGCCAGCAGAGCCCGGGCTGGGGAGTTCTTC. This translates into CASRARAGEFF.

This clonotype was picked up a small number of times. CDR3 loop: CASSELAGAPYEQYV. CDR3 DNA sequence: TGCGCCAGCAGCGAACTAGCGGGGGCACCCTACGAGCAGTACGTC. The chain combines TRBV5-1 with TRBJ2-7; 11 positions match TRBD2. V dropped 4 bases and J dropped 2; count of bases not matched to a gene: 5. This CDR3 is 15 amino acids long. The V gene's germline CDR1 is SGHRS and CDR2 YFSETQ.

For the CDR3, the DNA is TGTGCCAGCAGTGAACAGTACCAGCAGTACTTC. Translated: CASSEQYQQYF. The genes are TRBV12-3 or TRBV12-4 and TRBJ2-7; D call uncertain. The CDR3 contains 11 residues. Trimming removed 5 bases from V and 8 bases from J, with 10 bases in between.

V gene TRBV4-2 combines with J gene TRBJ1-2, with D unclear. The CDR3 spans 14 residues. V dropped 1 base and J dropped 3 bases, with 9 bases sitting between them. Looked up from germline, CDR1 is LGHNA and CDR2 is YNFKEQ. The CDR3 sequence is CASSQGPIDYGYTF. DNA for the CDR3: TGTGCCAGCAGCCAAGGACCGATCGACTATGGCTACACCTTC.

V and J are TRBV4-2 and TRBJ2-2, with D unresolved. The CDR3 contains 12 residues. CDR1 and CDR2 (germline): LGHNA, YNFKEQ. The germline V and J ends were trimmed by 0 bases and 9 bases, with 5 bases remaining between them. The CDR3 protein is CASSQDPRELFF. DNA for the CDR3: TGTGCCAGCAGCCAAGATCCCCGGGAGCTGTTTTTT.